This T cell receptor (beta chain) was recorded in a study of cytomegalovirus exposure and HLA in healthy donors. Overall study results and limits: With later analysis, a missense DCLRE1C variant became linked to TCR beta V- and J-gene trimming.

A note on this clone: What it recognizes is unknown.

Between the trimmed V and J ends, which lost 6 bases and 4 bases, there was a span of 13 bases. The germline V gene has CDR1 MNHEY and CDR2 SMNVEV (reference sequence). This CDR3 comprises 14 residues. PCR used 60 Vbeta primers and 13 Jbeta primers. In the original analysis: Unique TCR beta chains totaled roughly 80 million in a later count, with approximately 11 million of them shared. TCRdb's table, derived via immunoSEQ multiplex PCR, lists solely in-frame clones and lacks some. Clone size and the V and J calls come from that table; the DNA yielded D and trimming. This table has over 150,000 clones, 80% appearing once.

This TCR was recovered from a woman aged 50 to 60 in good health and CMV-seronegative. Sequencing was carried out using PBMCs. V gene TRBV27 combines with J gene TRBJ2-1; D not certain. DNA for the CDR3: TGTGCCAGCAGCCCGGGTTGGCAGTACAATGAGCAGTTCTTC. Translated: CASSPGWQYNEQFF.